This T cell receptor beta chain was sequenced for a study of cytomegalovirus exposure and HLA in healthy donors. In the PCR, 60 Vbeta and 13 Jbeta primers were used. Method: immunoSEQ multiplex PCR; TCRdb's copy keeps in-frame clones and lacks some. This sample has roughly 70,000 clones, with around two thirds found just once. The CDR3 length is 15 residues. The germline CDR1 and CDR2 sequences are MNHEY and SMNVEV (reference sequence). V was trimmed by 0 bases and J by 5 bases, leaving 11 bases between them. The material sequenced was PBMCs. J is TRBJ1-5 and V is TRBV27; no clear D gene. The sequence was collected from a human donor in good health. In DNA, the CDR3 is TGTGCCAGCAGTTTATCGGACGGGGATTATCAGCCCCAGCATTTT. Its protein product is CASSLSDGDYQPQHF.